Shown below are 25 T cell receptor beta chains from a single sample sequenced in a study of blood T cell repertoires in COVID-19. Profiled with immunoSEQ multiplex PCR; TCRdb holds only in-frame clones, not every one. Among 200,000 to 250,000 clones listed, 84% were seen once. Sequencing was carried out using peripheral blood. The receptors were gathered from a woman of 80 years or more with active or convalescent COVID-19.

The chain carries TRBV5-6 and TRBJ1-2; unclear D gene. Germline-derived CDR1 and CDR2 are SGHDT and YYEEEE. CDR3 length: 15 amino acids. V lost 0 bases to trimming and J lost 2 bases, with 11 bases between them. The CDR3 sequence: CASSLEQRTNYGYTF. The CDR3 bases are TGTGCCAGCAGCTTGGAACAACGAACCAACTATGGCTACACCTTC.

V usage is TRBV5-1 and J usage is TRBJ2-2, with TRBD2 matching over 13 bases. Germline CDR1 reads SGHRS; CDR2 reads YFSETQ. Unmatched junction bases numbered 7, after V lost 4 bases and J lost 4 bases. This CDR3 is built from 17 residues. Written as DNA, the CDR3 is TGCGCCAGCAGCGAGACTAGCGGGAGGATCGGCACCGGGGAGCTGTTTTTT. It encodes CASSETSGRIGTGELFF.

V usage is TRBV19 and J usage is TRBJ2-1; 11 positions agree with TRBD2. The CDR3 is 15 amino acids. The V segment lost 4 bases and the J segment 4 bases; nucleotides outside the gene matches: 3. The germline V gene encodes CDR1 LNHDA and CDR2 SQIVND (reference sequence). CDR3 in amino acids: CASSKTSGTYNEQFF. DNA for the CDR3: TGTGCCAGTAGTAAGACTAGCGGGACATACAATGAGCAGTTCTTC.

The rearrangement joins TRBV9 to TRBJ1-2; D gene uncertain. The V gene lost 0 bases and the J gene lost 3 bases, with 9 bases spanning the gap. The CDR3 extends over 14 amino acids. Looked up from germline, CDR1 is SGDLS and CDR2 is YYNGEE. The CDR3 coding sequence is TGTGCCAGCAGCGTAGGAGTAAACCACTATGGCTACACCTTC. Its protein is CASSVGVNHYGYTF.

The chain recombines TRBV5-6 with TRBJ1-4; 7 bases map to TRBD1. CDR3 size: 16 residues. The V gene end was trimmed by 2 bases and the J gene end by 7 bases; junction bases not matched to a gene: 11. The germline V gene has CDR1 SGHDT and CDR2 YYEEEE. CDR3 sequence: CASSFRDRGASEKLFF. The CDR3 bases are TGTGCCAGCAGCTTCCGGGACAGAGGGGCTAGTGAAAAACTGTTTTTT.

This clone is a singleton in its sample. The V gene is TRBV4-1, the J gene TRBJ2-7; unclear D gene. The CDR3 contains 13 residues. Trimming removed 4 bases at V and 4 bases at J, with 11 bases between. Germline CDR1 is MGHRA and CDR2 is YSYEKL. The CDR3 DNA is TGCGCCAGCAGCCTATCAGACTCGTACGAGCAGTACTTC. Its translation is CASSLSDSYEQYF.

This rearrangement joins TRBV3-1 (or the pseudogene TRBV3-2) to TRBJ2-5, with a tentative D call TRBD1 (5 bases). The germline V and J ends were trimmed by 2 bases and 5 bases, with 15 bases remaining between them. The germline V gene has CDR1 LGHDT and CDR2 YNNKEL (reference sequence). The CDR3 has 15 amino acids. CDR3 coding DNA: TGTGCCAGCAGCCAACGGCAGCCCGCAGGGGAGACCCAGTACTTC. Protein: CASSQRQPAGETQYF.

The CDR3 nucleotides read TGTGCCACCAGCAGAGACAGGTTAAGGGGCGAAAAACTGTTTTTT. Protein sequence: CATSRDRLRGEKLFF. V is TRBV15 and J is TRBJ1-4, with D perhaps TRBD1 (5 bases). The CDR3 is 15 amino acids. The V gene's germline CDR1 is LNHNV and CDR2 YYDKDF (reference sequence). Deletions cut 0 bases from V and 8 bases from J, with 13 bases between.

The chain has TRBV19 and TRBJ1-2, with 8 bases aligning to TRBD1. Trimming at V came to 9 bases and at J to 2 bases, leaving 8 bases not matched to a gene. Germline-derived CDR1 and CDR2 are LNHDA and SQIVND (reference sequence). This CDR3 region has 14 residues. The CDR3 is CASMPGGQNYGYTF. CDR3 sequence (DNA): TGTGCCAGCATGCCAGGGGGCCAAAACTATGGCTACACCTTC.

J is TRBJ2-2 and V is TRBV6-6; D is possibly TRBD1 (5 bases). This CDR3 has 14 amino acids. V dropped 6 bases and J dropped 3 bases, with 11 bases sitting between them. Germline V gene data show CDR1 as MNHNY and CDR2 as SVGAGI (reference sequence). This chain's CDR3 is CASRRDSYTGELFF. CDR3 in DNA: TGTGCCAGCAGACGAGACAGCTACACCGGGGAGCTGTTTTTT.

The sample holds one count of this clone. This chain links TRBV7-8 with TRBJ1-2; TRBD1 matches at 9 bases. Per germline, CDR1 SGHVS and CDR2 FQNEAQ. This CDR3 has 16 residues. Trimming at V came to 5 bases and at J to 8 bases, leaving 15 bases not matched to a gene. The CDR3 protein is CASSRARQGEVEGYTF. CDR3 nucleotide sequence: TGTGCCAGCAGCCGAGCCCGACAGGGGGAAGTTGAAGGCTACACCTTC.

This chain connects TRBV9 to TRBJ1-1, with D perhaps matching TRBD1 (5 bases). Germline CDR1 reads SGDLS; CDR2 reads YYNGEE. The ends were cut back, 1 base at V and 1 base at J, with 5 bases in the middle. This CDR3 spans 13 amino acids. The CDR3 DNA follows: TGTGCCAGCAGCGTACAGGGGAACACTGAAGCTTTCTTT. This sequence encodes CASSVQGNTEAFF.

This clone was counted only a few times. This specimen includes other DNA sequences encoding the same CDR3. V is TRBV5-5 and J is TRBJ2-3, with TRBD2 identical over 11 bases. The V gene end was trimmed by 3 bases and the J gene end by 2 bases; junction bases not matched to a gene: 2. CDR3 length: 15 amino acids. The germline V gene has CDR1 SGHKS and CDR2 YYEKEE (reference sequence). This chain's CDR3 is CASSWGLAATDTQYF. The CDR3 bases are TGTGCCAGCAGCTGGGGACTAGCGGCCACAGATACGCAGTATTTT.

The chain carries TRBV5-4 and TRBJ1-2, with TRBD1 identical over 8 bases. The ends lost 1 base at V and 4 bases at J; junction bases unmatched: 3. This CDR3 is 14 amino acids long. Germline values: CDR1 SGHNT, CDR2 YYREEE (reference sequence). CDR3 loop: CASSLTGGVYGYTF. CDR3 sequence (DNA): TGTGCCAGCAGCTTGACAGGGGGAGTCTATGGCTACACCTTC.

The chain recombines TRBV18 with TRBJ2-7; TRBD1 is a possible D gene (6 bases). This CDR3 is built from 13 residues. The V gene lost 6 bases and the J gene lost 5 bases, with 14 bases spanning the gap. Germline V gives CDR1 KGHSH, CDR2 LQKENI. The CDR3 here is CASSPQGSNEQYF. Written as DNA, the CDR3 is TGTGCCAGCTCTCCTCAGGGGTCCAACGAGCAGTACTTC.

J is TRBJ2-1 and V is TRBV30; TRBD2 aligns across 11 bases. Trimming removed 5 bases from V and 4 bases from J; junction bases left unmatched: 4. The CDR3 has 14 amino acids. Germline CDR1 GTSNPN, CDR2 SVGIG (reference sequence). Written as DNA, the CDR3 is TGTGCCTGGGGCATAGCGGGAGGGTACAATGAGCAGTTCTTC. Protein: CAWGIAGGYNEQFF.

The genes are TRBV29-1 and TRBJ2-2, with 12 positions matching TRBD2. V lost 6 bases and J lost 4; bases outside the gene matches: 12. The length of the CDR3 is 17 residues. In germline, CDR1 is SQVTM, CDR2 ANQGSEA. CDR3 nucleotide sequence: TGCAGCGTCGGTGGGCTAGCGGGGGGGCCGGGCACCGGGGAGCTGTTTTTT. Residues: CSVGGLAGGPGTGELFF.

This chain connects TRBV28 to TRBJ2-7; 8 bases are a match to TRBD1. The germline V gene has CDR1 MDHEN and CDR2 SYDVKM. V gave up 8 bases and J gave up 4 bases; unmatched junction bases: 7. The CDR3 has 13 amino acids. CDR3 amino acids: CASSTGAAYEQYF. CDR3 sequence (DNA): TGTGCCAGCTCGACAGGGGCGGCGTACGAGCAGTACTTC.

The genes are TRBV28 and TRBJ1-4; no definite D call. Germline V gene lookup returns CDR1 MDHEN and CDR2 SYDVKM. V lost 5 bases, J lost 7 bases, and 17 bases lay in between. The CDR3 totals 15 residues. Here the CDR3 reads CASSVPNTGGEKLFF. The DNA for the CDR3 is TGTGCCAGCAGTGTACCAAACACGGGAGGTGAAAAACTGTTTTTT.

This chain uses TRBV9 with TRBJ2-7, with 7 bases fitting TRBD2. Germline CDR1 and CDR2: SGDLS and YYNGEE. J lost 4 bases, V lost 0 bases, and 10 bases had no gene match. This CDR3 is built from 16 residues. The CDR3 coding sequence is TGTGCCAGCAGCGTAGGACCAGGCATCGGGGGGTACGAGCAGTACTTC. It is translated as CASSVGPGIGGYEQYF.

This clone was detected only once. The rearrangement links TRBV28 to TRBJ2-7, with TRBD2 identical over 9 bases. The V segment lost 4 bases and the J segment 6 bases; nucleotides outside the gene matches: 7. The CDR3 is 14 residues long. Germline V lookup: CDR1 MDHEN, CDR2 SYDVKM. The CDR3 sequence is CASSSLAGLSEQYF. CDR3 sequence (DNA): TGTGCCAGCAGTTCTCTAGCGGGGCTAAGCGAGCAGTACTTC.

The chain uses TRBV2 and TRBJ1-6; possibly TRBD1 for D (6 bases). Looked up from germline, CDR1 is SNHLY and CDR2 is FYNNEI. The length of the CDR3 is 16 residues. Trimming took off 5 bases at V and 0 bases at J, with 11 bases between the two ends. The DNA for the CDR3 is TGTGCCAGCAGTAGGACAGAGAGCTCCTATAATTCACCCCTCCACTTT. This codes for CASSRTESSYNSPLHF.

The chain employs TRBV7-3 and TRBJ2-2; D is uncertain. CDR3 size: 14 residues. Germline V gene data show CDR1 as SGHTA and CDR2 as FQGTGA. With 5 bases removed from V and 1 base from J, the gap between germline ends came to 8 bases. As DNA, the CDR3 is TGTGCCAGCAGCCTATATAAGAACACCGGGGAGCTGTTTTTT. This sequence encodes CASSLYKNTGELFF.

This clone was recorded once. The chain links TRBV28 to TRBJ1-5; D remains ambiguous. CDR3 length: 13 residues. Germline values: CDR1 MDHEN, CDR2 SYDVKM. V shed 3 bases and J shed 6 bases, with 9 bases lying between them. CDR3 bases: TGTGCCAGCAGTTTCGGGTTGCGTCAGCCCCAGCATTTT. It translates to CASSFGLRQPQHF.

V gene TRBV20-1 combines with J gene TRBJ2-5, with D unresolved. The length of the CDR3 is 11 residues. V dropped 3 bases and J dropped 5 bases, with 7 bases sitting between them. Germline V gives CDR1 DFQATT, CDR2 SNEGSKA (reference sequence). The CDR3 nucleotides are TGCAGTGCTAGTCTTTCGGAGACCCAGTACTTC. This encodes CSASLSETQYF.